The 17 T cell receptor beta chains given below trace back to one sample, sequenced in a study of PD-1 blockade in classical Hodgkin lymphoma. Produced via immunoSEQ multiplex PCR; TCRdb's table is partial and in-frame only. The data contain fewer than 95,000 clones, under 85% of them singletons. As for time point: cycle 4 day 1 (C4D1), after 5 to 7 weeks of nivolumab. Autologous stem cell transplantation was followed by relapse in every patient, and brentuximab vedotin exposure varied. The sequencing here drew on peripheral blood mononuclear cells (PBMCs), taken before the fourth cycle of nivolumab. These receptor sequences come from a human donor with classical Hodgkin lymphoma.

This chain connects TRBV10-3 to TRBJ1-1; D not resolved. Trimming cost V 3 bases and J 7 bases, with 6 bases left between them. CDR3 length: 11 amino acids. Germline CDR1 reads ENHRY; CDR2 reads SYGVKD. The CDR3 sequence is CAISDLGEAFF. CDR3 nucleotide sequence: TGTGCCATCAGTGACTTAGGTGAAGCTTTCTTT.

The sample holds one count of this clone. This chain links TRBV7-2 with TRBJ2-7; 8 bases map to TRBD2. V trimming: 4 bases; J trimming: 1 base; junction bases outside the gene matches: 6. Germline CDR1 and CDR2: SGHTA and FQGNSA. The CDR3 has 15 amino acids. The CDR3 region is CASSSRAGASYEQYF. CDR3 coding DNA: TGTGCCAGCAGCTCCAGAGCGGGAGCTTCCTACGAGCAGTACTTC.

The CDR3 bases are TGTGCCAGCTCACCCGTAGTCTACGGCCGAGAGACCCAGTACTTC. It specifies CASSPVVYGRETQYF. V is TRBV18 and J is TRBJ2-5; D unresolved. There are 15 residues in the CDR3. Germline assignment: CDR1 KGHSH and CDR2 LQKENI. Deletions cut 3 bases from V and 4 bases from J, with 15 bases between.

This chain connects TRBV6-1 to TRBJ1-1; the match to TRBD1 covers 10 bases. Germline assignment: CDR1 MNHNS and CDR2 SASEGT. There are 14 residues in the CDR3. V shed 6 bases and J 4 bases; nucleotides not matched to a gene: 5. The DNA for the CDR3 is TGTGCCAGCAGACGACAGGGGGCAGGCACTGAAGCTTTCTTT. Translated, it gives CASRRQGAGTEAFF.

The genes are TRBV9 and TRBJ2-2, with 7 bases aligning to TRBD2. CDR3 length equals 14 residues. The germline V gene has CDR1 SGDLS and CDR2 YYNGEE. V gave up 0 bases and J gave up 7 bases; unmatched junction bases: 3. The CDR3 DNA is TGTGCCAGCAGCGTAGGGGCTAGCGGCGGGGAGCTGTTTTTT. Its protein product is CASSVGASGGELFF.

This rearrangement joins TRBV6-1 to TRBJ2-5, with TRBD2 identical over 8 bases. This CDR3 has 19 residues. J lost 5 bases, V lost 1 base, and 18 bases had no gene match. The germline gives CDR1 MNHNS, CDR2 SASEGT. The CDR3: CASSEGAVAGYGAGETQYF. CDR3 DNA sequence: TGTGCCAGCAGTGAAGGGGCGGTAGCGGGATACGGGGCGGGGGAGACCCAGTACTTC.

The rearrangement links TRBV5-6 to TRBJ1-4; TRBD1 matches 10 bases. With V trimmed by 1 base and J by 4 bases, 4 bases remained unmatched. The germline CDR1 and CDR2 sequences are SGHDT and YYEEEE. The CDR3 runs 16 residues. CDR3: CASSLLGQGNNEKLFF. As DNA, the CDR3 is TGTGCCAGCAGCTTGTTGGGACAGGGGAATAATGAAAAACTGTTTTTT.

The chain links TRBV4-1 to TRBJ2-1; TRBD2 aligns across 9 bases. V trimming: 1 base; J trimming: 8 bases; junction bases outside the gene matches: 12. The CDR3 has 17 amino acids. From germline, CDR1 is MGHRA and CDR2 YSYEKL. CDR3 sequence reads: CASSQAAGSGSRDEQFF. For the CDR3, the DNA is TGCGCCAGCAGCCAAGCCGCGGGTAGCGGGAGTAGGGATGAGCAGTTCTTC.

This chain connects TRBV27 to TRBJ2-5, with 7 bases fitting TRBD1. V trimming: 5 bases; J trimming: 6 bases; junction bases outside the gene matches: 6. Germline V gene sequence: CDR1 MNHEY, CDR2 SMNVEV (reference sequence). CDR3 length: 13 amino acids. The CDR3 region is CASSPTGRKTQYF. CDR3 nucleotide sequence: TGTGCCAGCAGTCCGACAGGGCGAAAGACCCAGTACTTC.

J is TRBJ1-2 and V is TRBV19; 10 bases fit TRBD1. Germline loops: CDR1 LNHDA, CDR2 SQIVND (reference sequence). V gave up 4 bases and J gave up 6 bases; unmatched junction bases: 5. The CDR3 runs 14 residues. The DNA for the CDR3 is TGTGCCAGTAGTAACCGGGACAGGGGCAATGGCTACACCTTC. Protein sequence: CASSNRDRGNGYTF.

The chain links TRBV29-1 to TRBJ2-5, with D possibly called TRBD1 or TRBD2 (5 bases each). The V end lost 4 bases, the J end lost 3 bases, and 9 bases lay between the germline ends. Germline assignment: CDR1 SQVTM and CDR2 ANQGSEA. This CDR3 contains 12 residues. CDR3 amino acids: CSVAGTEETQYF. CDR3 sequence (DNA): TGCAGCGTTGCCGGGACCGAAGAGACCCAGTACTTC.

V and J are TRBV7-2 and TRBJ2-2; 12 nucleotides align to TRBD2. V trimming: 4 bases; J trimming: 3 bases; junction bases outside the gene matches: 3. Germline CDR1 reads SGHTA; CDR2 reads FQGNSA. The CDR3 spans 16 residues. The chain's CDR3 is CASSSTSGSYTGELFF. Written as DNA, the CDR3 is TGTGCCAGCAGCTCGACTAGCGGGAGTTACACCGGGGAGCTGTTTTTT.

The rearrangement links TRBV9 to TRBJ2-7, with 11 positions matching TRBD2. CDR1 SGDLS and CDR2 YYNGEE come from the germline V gene. The V and J ends lost 0 bases and 2 bases, in that order; junction bases with no gene match: 1. The CDR3 is 15 amino acids. The CDR3 spells CASSVATSGTYEQYF. The CDR3 DNA reads as TGTGCCAGCAGCGTAGCGACTAGCGGGACCTACGAGCAGTACTTC. The full variable domain, with the rest looked up from reference TRBV9 and TRBJ2-7, is DSGVTQTPKHLITATGQRVTLRCSPRSGDLSVYWYQQSLDQGLQFLIQYYNGEERAKGNILERFSAQQFPDLHSELNLSSLELGDSALYFCASSVATSGTYEQYFGPGTRLTVT.

The chain uses TRBV6-5 and TRBJ1-5, with 8 bases lining up with TRBD1. The CDR3 is made up of 15 amino acids. After removal of 6 bases from V and 4 bases from J, the junction contained 8 bases not matched to a gene. CDR1 MNHEY and CDR2 SVGAGI come from the germline V gene. DNA of the CDR3: TGTGCCAGCAGCCTCGGACAGGGAGGGAATCAGCCCCAGCATTTT. This translates into CASSLGQGGNQPQHF.

The rearrangement joins TRBV7-3 to TRBJ2-3, with TRBD2 matching over 7 bases. Germline trimming cut 4 bases from V and 6 bases from J; bases unmatched to any gene: 4. Germline loops: CDR1 SGHTA, CDR2 FQGTGA. The CDR3 runs 13 residues. The CDR3 spells CASSSGTMDTQYF. The CDR3 nucleotides are TGTGCCAGCAGCTCTGGGACTATGGATACGCAGTATTTT. The full variable domain, rest sourced from reference TRBV7-3 and TRBJ2-3, is GAGVSQTPSNKVTEKGKYVELRCDPISGHTALYWYRQSLGQGPEFLIYFQGTGAADDSGLPNDRFFAVRPEGSVSTLKIQRTERGDSAVYLCASSSGTMDTQYFGPGTRLTVL.

The V call is TRBV7-9, the J call TRBJ1-2; no reliable D call. Germline V gives CDR1 SEHNR, CDR2 FQNEAQ (reference sequence). Trimming took 3 bases from V and 3 from J, leaving 8 bases between them. CDR3 size: 13 residues. In nucleotides, the CDR3 is TGTGCCAGCAGCTTTGACGGCGACTATGGCTACACCTTC. Its protein product is CASSFDGDYGYTF.

The chain carries TRBV18 and TRBJ1-5; D gene unclear. V shed 3 bases and J shed 5 bases, with 11 bases lying between them. CDR3 length: 14 residues. Germline CDR1 KGHSH, CDR2 LQKENI. CDR3 in amino acids: CASSPAGGDQPQHF. The CDR3 DNA follows: TGTGCCAGCTCACCCGCGGGCGGAGATCAGCCCCAGCATTTT.